What follows are 2 T cell receptor beta chains derived from one specimen sequenced in a study of T cell repertoires in cytomegalovirus infection. Using its own MiXCR run on the reads, TCRdb lists one record per CDR3 protein. This table has roughly 200,000 distinct CDR3 sequences, roughly 9% appearing once. Sequencing was done on a sample of PBMCs. The receptors here all came from a human donor in good health (CMV status not recorded). Some clones in this sample may be carry-over from other donors' samples.

This clonotype was observed at least ten times. V is TRBV7-2 and J is TRBJ1-1; D is unresolved. The CDR3 contains 15 residues. Germline CDR1 SGHTA, CDR2 FQGNSA. Between the trimmed V and J ends, which lost 5 bases and 1 base, there was a span of 14 bases. The DNA for the CDR3 is TGTGCCAGCAGCATATTTCCGGGCGGGAACACTGAAGCTTTCTTT. It codes for CASSIFPGGNTEAFF.

In its sample, this clonotype is medium-sized (0.01 to 0.1%). V gene TRBV7-2 combines with J gene TRBJ2-1, with 7 bases identical to TRBD2. The CDR3 length is 14 residues. V lost 5 bases to trimming and J lost 6 bases; unmatched junction nucleotides: 7. Germline V gene lookup returns CDR1 SGHTA and CDR2 FQGNSA. CDR3 sequence reads: CASSRTRSINEQFF. Written as DNA, the CDR3 is TGTGCCAGCAGCCGGACTAGGTCAATCAATGAGCAGTTCTTC.